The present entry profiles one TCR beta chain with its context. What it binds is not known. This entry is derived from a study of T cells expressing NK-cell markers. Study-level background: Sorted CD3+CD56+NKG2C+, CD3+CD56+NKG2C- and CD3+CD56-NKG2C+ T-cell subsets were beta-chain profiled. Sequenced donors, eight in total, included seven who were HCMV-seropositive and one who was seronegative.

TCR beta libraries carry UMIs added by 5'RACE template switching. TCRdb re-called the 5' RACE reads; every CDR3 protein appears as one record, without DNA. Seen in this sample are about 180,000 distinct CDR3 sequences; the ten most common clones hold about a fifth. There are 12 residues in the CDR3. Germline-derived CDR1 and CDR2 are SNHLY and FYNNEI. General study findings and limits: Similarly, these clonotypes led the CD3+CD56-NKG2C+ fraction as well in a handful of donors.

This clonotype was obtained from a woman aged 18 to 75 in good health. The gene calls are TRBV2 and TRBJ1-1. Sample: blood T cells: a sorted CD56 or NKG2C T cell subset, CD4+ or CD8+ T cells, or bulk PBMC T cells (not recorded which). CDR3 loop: CASSDGMTEAFF.